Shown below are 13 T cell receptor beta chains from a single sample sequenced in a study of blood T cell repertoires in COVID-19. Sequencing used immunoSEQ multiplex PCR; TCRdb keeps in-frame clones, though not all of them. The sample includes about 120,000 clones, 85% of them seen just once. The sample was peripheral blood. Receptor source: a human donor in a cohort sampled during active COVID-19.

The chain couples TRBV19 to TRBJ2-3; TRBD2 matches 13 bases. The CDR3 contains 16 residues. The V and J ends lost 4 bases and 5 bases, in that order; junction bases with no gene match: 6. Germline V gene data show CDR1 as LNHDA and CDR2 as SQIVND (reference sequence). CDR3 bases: TGTGCCAGTAGTAGAACTAGCGGGGGGGCAAAAGATACGCAGTATTTT. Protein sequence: CASSRTSGGAKDTQYF.

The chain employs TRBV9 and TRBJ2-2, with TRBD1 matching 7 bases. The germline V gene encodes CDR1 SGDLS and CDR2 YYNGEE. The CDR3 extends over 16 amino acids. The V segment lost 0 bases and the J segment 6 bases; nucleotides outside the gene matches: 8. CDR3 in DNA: TGTGCCAGCAGCGTAGCCCCAGGGCAGGGGGCCGGGGAGCTGTTTTTT. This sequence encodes CASSVAPGQGAGELFF.

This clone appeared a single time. In DNA form, the CDR3 reads TGTGCCAGTAGTATTTCGCTTGGACAGGGGGCGTACACCGGGGAGCTGTTTTTT. Encoded protein: CASSISLGQGAYTGELFF. This chain links TRBV19 with TRBJ2-2, with 11 bases that match TRBD1. This CDR3 is 18 amino acids long. CDR1 and CDR2 from the germline V gene are LNHDA and SQIVND (reference sequence). The trim removed 3 bases at V and 3 bases at J, leaving 9 bases unmatched.

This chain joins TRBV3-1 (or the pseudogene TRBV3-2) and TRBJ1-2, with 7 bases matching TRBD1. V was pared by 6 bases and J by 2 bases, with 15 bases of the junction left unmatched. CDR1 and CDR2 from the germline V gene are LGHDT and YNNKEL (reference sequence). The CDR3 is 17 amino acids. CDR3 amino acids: CASSYPTPTGRNYGYTF. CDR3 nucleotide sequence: TGTGCCAGCAGTTACCCCACTCCGACAGGGAGGAACTATGGCTACACCTTC.

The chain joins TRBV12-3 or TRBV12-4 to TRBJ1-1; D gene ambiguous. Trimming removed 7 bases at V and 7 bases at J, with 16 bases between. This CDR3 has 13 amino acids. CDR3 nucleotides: TGTGCCAGCACCAAACGGAGGTTCCATGAAGCTTTCTTT. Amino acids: CASTKRRFHEAFF.

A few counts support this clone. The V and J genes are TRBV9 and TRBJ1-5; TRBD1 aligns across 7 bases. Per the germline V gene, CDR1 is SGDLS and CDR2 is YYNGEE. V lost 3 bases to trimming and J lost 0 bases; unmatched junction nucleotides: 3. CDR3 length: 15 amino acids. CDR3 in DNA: TGTGCCAGCAGCGCGACAGGGTTTAGCAATCAGCCCCAGCATTTT. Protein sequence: CASSATGFSNQPQHF.

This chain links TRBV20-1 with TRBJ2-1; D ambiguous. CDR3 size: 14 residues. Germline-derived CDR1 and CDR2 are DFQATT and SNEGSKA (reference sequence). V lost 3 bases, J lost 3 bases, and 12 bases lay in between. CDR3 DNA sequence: TGCAGTGCTAGTACTGGTTCTTTCTACAATGAGCAGTTCTTC. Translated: CSASTGSFYNEQFF.

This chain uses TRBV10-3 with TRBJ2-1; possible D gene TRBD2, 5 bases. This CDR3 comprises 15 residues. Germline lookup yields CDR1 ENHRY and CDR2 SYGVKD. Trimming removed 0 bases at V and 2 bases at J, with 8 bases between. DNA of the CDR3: TGTGCCATCAGTGAGTCACTAGGGACCTACAATGAGCAGTTCTTC. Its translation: CAISESLGTYNEQFF.

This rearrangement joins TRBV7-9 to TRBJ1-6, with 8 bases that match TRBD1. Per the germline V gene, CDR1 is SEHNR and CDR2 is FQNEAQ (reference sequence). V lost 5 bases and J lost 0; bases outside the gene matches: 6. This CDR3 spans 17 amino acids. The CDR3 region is CASSQGQASSYNSPLHF. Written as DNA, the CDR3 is TGTGCCAGCAGCCAGGGACAGGCGAGCTCCTATAATTCACCCCTCCACTTT.

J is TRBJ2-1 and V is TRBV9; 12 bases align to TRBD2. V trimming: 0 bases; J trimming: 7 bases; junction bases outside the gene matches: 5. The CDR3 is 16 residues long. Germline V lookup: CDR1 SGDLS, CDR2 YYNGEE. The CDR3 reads CASSVVPSGGVNEQFF. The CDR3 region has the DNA TGTGCCAGCAGCGTAGTCCCTAGCGGGGGGGTAAATGAGCAGTTCTTC.

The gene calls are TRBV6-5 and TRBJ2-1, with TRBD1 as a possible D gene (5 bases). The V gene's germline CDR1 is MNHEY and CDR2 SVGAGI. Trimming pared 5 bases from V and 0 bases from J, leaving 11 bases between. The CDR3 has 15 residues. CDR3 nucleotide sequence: TGTGCCAGCAGTCTTGACAGTTTCTCCTACAATGAGCAGTTCTTC. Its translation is CASSLDSFSYNEQFF.

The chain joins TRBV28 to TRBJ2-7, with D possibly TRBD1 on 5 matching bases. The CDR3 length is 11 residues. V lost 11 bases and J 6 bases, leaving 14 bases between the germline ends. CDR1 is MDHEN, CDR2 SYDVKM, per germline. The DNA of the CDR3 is TGTGCCGCGCTGGGGCCTGCCGAGCAGTACTTC. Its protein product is CAALGPAEQYF.

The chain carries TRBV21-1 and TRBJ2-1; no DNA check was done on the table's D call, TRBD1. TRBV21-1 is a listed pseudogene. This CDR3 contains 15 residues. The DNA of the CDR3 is TGTGCCAGCAGCAAGTATCTATCAGGGCACAATGAGCAGTTCTTC. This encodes CASSKYLSGHNEQFF.